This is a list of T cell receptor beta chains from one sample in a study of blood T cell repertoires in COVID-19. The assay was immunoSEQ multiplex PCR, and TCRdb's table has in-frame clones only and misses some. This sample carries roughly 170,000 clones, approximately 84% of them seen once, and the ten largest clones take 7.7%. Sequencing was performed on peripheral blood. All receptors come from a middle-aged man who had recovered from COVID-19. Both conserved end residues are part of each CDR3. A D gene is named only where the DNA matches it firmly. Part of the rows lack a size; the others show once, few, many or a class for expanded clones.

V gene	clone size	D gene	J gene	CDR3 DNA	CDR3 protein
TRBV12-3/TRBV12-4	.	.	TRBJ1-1	TGTGCCAGCAGGCTAAACACTGAAGCTTTCTTT	CASRLNTEAFF
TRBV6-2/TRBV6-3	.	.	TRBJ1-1	TGTGCCAGCAGTTATGGGCCGGGAACGAACACTGAAGCTTTCTTT	CASSYGPGTNTEAFF
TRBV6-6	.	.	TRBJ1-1	TGTGCCACCCAACAGGATGAAGCTTTCTTT	CATQQDEAFF
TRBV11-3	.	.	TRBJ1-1	TGTGCCAGCAGCTTAGGGCCTTTCGTTGAAGCTTTCTTT	CASSLGPFVEAFF
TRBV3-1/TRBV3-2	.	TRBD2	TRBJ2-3	TGTGCCAGCAGCCTCAAGGGAGGGCGTTTGGATACGCAGTATTTT	CASSLKGGRLDTQYF
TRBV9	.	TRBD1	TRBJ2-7	TGTGCCAGCAGCGTTGAACCGACAGGGCGTGAGCAGTACTTC	CASSVEPTGREQYF
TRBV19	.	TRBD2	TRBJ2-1	TGTGCCAGTAGTATTGTAAGCGGGGGGCCTGTAACGCAGTTCTTC	CASSIVSGGPVTQFF
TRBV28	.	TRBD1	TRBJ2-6	TGTGCCAGCAGTTTGACAGGGGTTTTCTCTGGGGCCAACGTCCTGACTTTC	CASSLTGVFSGANVLTF
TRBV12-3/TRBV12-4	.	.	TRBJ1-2	TGTGCCAGCAGTTTACGGGATTACTATGGCTACACCTTC	CASSLRDYYGYTF
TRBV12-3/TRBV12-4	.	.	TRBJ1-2	TGTGCCAGCAGCTACAGGGCGGGTGGCTACACCTTC	CASSYRAGGYTF
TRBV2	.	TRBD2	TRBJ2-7	TGTGCCAGCATGGCGGGAGCCGGGGGGGACGAGCAGTACTTC	CASMAGAGGDEQYF
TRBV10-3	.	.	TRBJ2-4	TGTGCCATCAGTGATGGGACAACTACAAAAAACATTCAGTACTTC	CAISDGTTTKNIQYF
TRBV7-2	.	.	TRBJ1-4	TGTGCCAGCAGCTTAGGTGGACTTAATGAAAAACTGTTTTTT	CASSLGGLNEKLFF
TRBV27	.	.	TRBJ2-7	TGTGCCAGCAGTTCTAACAGGGATCCCTACGAGCAGTACTTC	CASSSNRDPYEQYF
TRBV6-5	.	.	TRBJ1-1	TGTGCCAGCAGTTACTCAACCGCGGAGAACACTGAAGCTTTCTTT	CASSYSTAENTEAFF
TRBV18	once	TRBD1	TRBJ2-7	TGTGCCAGCTCACCGACAGGGGGTTCCTACGAGCAGTACTTC	CASSPTGGSYEQYF
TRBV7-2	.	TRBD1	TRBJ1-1	TGTGCCAGCAGCTTATCTAGCGACAGGGGGCGCGAAGCTTTCTTT	CASSLSSDRGREAFF
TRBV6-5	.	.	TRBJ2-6	TGTGCCAGCAGTTCCCCCTCGTGGCAAGGGGCCAACGTCCTGACTTTC	CASSSPSWQGANVLTF
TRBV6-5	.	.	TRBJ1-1	TGTGCCAGCAGCTCTCTCCTAACGAACACTGAAGCTTTCTTT	CASSSLLTNTEAFF
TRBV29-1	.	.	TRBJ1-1	TGCAGCGTTGGGGCAGGGAACACTGAAGCTTTCTTT	CSVGAGNTEAFF
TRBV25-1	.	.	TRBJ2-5	TGTGCCAGCAGTGAAAACGAGGCGTCGGAGACCCAGTACTTC	CASSENEASETQYF
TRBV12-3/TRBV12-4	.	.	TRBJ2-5	TGTGCCAGCAGTTTCGGGGATTTGGAGACCCAGTACTTC	CASSFGDLETQYF
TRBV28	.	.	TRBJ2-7	TGTGCCAGCAGTCGATCCGGGACATCTTCCTACGAGCAGTACTTC	CASSRSGTSSYEQYF
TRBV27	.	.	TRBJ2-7	TGTGCCAGCAGAGGAGGGAGCACAAGCGGGCAGTACTTC	CASRGGSTSGQYF
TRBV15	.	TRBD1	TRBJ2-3	TGTGCCACCAGCAGAGCCGGGACAGGTATCACAGATACGCAGTATTTT	CATSRAGTGITDTQYF
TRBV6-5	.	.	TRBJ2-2	TGTGCCAGCAGGGCCCTAGACACCGGGGAGCTGTTTTTT	CASRALDTGELFF
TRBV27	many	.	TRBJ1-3	TGTGCCAGCAGTCCCAGGGCCAACTCTGGAAACACCATATATTTT	CASSPRANSGNTIYF
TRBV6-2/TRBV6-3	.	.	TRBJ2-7	TGTGCCAGCAGTTACGGGTCAACAGGCGAGCAGTACTTC	CASSYGSTGEQYF
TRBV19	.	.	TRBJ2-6	TGTGCCAGTAGCGGGAGTTACGGGGCCAACGTCCTGACTTTC	CASSGSYGANVLTF
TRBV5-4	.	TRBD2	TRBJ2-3	TGTGCCAGCAGCTTGGGGTTCGGCGGGAGGGCCGGAACAGATACGCAGTATTTT	CASSLGFGGRAGTDTQYF
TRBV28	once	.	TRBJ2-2	TGTGCCAGCAGTCCACAGGCCGGGGAGCTGTTTTTT	CASSPQAGELFF
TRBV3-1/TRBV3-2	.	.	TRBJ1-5	TGTGCCAGCAGCGAAGGGTCAGGGTTCAATCAGCCCCAGCATTTT	CASSEGSGFNQPQHF
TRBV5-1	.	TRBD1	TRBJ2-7	TGCGCCAGCAGCTCTTGGACAGGCCGAGACGAGCAGTACTTC	CASSSWTGRDEQYF
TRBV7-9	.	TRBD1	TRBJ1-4	TGTGCCAGCGGCTCGACAGGGGGGAATGAAAAACTGTTTTTT	CASGSTGGNEKLFF
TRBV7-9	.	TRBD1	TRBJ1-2	TGTGCCAGCAGCTTCGGGACAGACTATGGCTACACCTTC	CASSFGTDYGYTF
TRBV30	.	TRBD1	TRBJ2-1	TGTGCCTGGTCTACCGGGACAGGGTACAATGAGCAGTTCTTC	CAWSTGTGYNEQFF
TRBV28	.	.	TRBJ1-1	TGTGCCAGCAGTGGCTCGACAAGAAGTACTGAAGCTTTCTTT	CASSGSTRSTEAFF